This T cell receptor (beta chain) is drawn from a study of Ad26.COV2.S vaccination and SARS-CoV-2 variants. Study context: A participant enrolled in the COV1001 Ad26.COV2.S trial arm provided the sample.

CDR3 length: 15 residues. Germline V gene lookup returns CDR1 MDHEN and CDR2 SYDVKM. With 3 bases removed from V and 1 base from J, the gap between germline ends came to 12 bases. Details on this clone: Its antigen is still unknown.

Study observations and caveats: Post-vaccination spike-specific CD8+ and CD4+ T cell responses reportedly had substantial breadth. Analyses of TCR breadth and depth may have underestimated total T cell responses.

The sample's treatment: 15 to 20 received Ad26.COV2.S at low or high dose, single or two shots; five or six received placebo; per-sample allocation not given. Sampling was performed 63 days after the first vaccine or placebo injection. Profiled with immunoSEQ multiplex PCR; TCRdb holds only in-frame clones, not every one. The sample consists of 200,000 to 300,000 clones, 70% to 90% of them appearing once. J is TRBJ1-1 and V is TRBV28; no reliable D call. This receptor was identified in a person aged 18-60 years who received the Ad26.COV2.S COVID-19 vaccine or a placebo. This specimen consisted of peripheral blood, obtained in a trial of Ad26.COV2.S vaccine versus placebo. The CDR3 protein is CASSLIGSSNTEAFF. The DNA for the CDR3 is TGTGCCAGCAGTTTGATAGGATCCTCGAACACTGAAGCTTTCTTT.